A single sample gave rise to the 24 T cell receptor beta chains below, sequenced in a study of T cell changes during pregnancy in multiple sclerosis. Profiling relied on immunoSEQ multiplex PCR, and the TCRdb table lists in-frame clones only, not all of them. The repertoire has 51,000 or so clones, 93% of them found once; the top ten carry 1.5% to 2%. The sequencing here drew on peripheral blood, taken in the second trimester of pregnancy. Source of these receptors: a female donor with multiple sclerosis, enrolled in a pregnancy study.

This clone was found once. The chain links TRBV11-3 to TRBJ2-1; TRBD2 aligns across 10 bases. V shed 8 bases, J shed 7 bases, and the junction held 11 bases outside the gene matches. CDR1 is SGHNT, CDR2 YENEEA, per germline. The CDR3 spans 15 residues. This CDR3 reads CASGGGLAGVNEQFF. DNA of the CDR3: TGTGCCAGCGGGGGTGGGCTAGCGGGAGTTAATGAGCAGTTCTTC.

The chain recombines TRBV13 with TRBJ2-7; D is unresolved. This CDR3 contains 13 residues. V lost 5 bases and J 0 bases, leaving 8 bases between the germline ends. In germline, CDR1 is PRHDT, CDR2 FYEKMQ (reference sequence). Written as DNA, the CDR3 is TGTGCCAGCAGCAAAGAGAGCTCCTACGAGCAGTACTTC. Translation gives CASSKESSYEQYF.

Only one count was recorded for this clone. The chain joins TRBV6-5 to TRBJ2-4, with TRBD1 identical over 9 bases. The CDR3 sequence is 16 residues long. Germline assignment: CDR1 MNHEY and CDR2 SVGAGI. The V and J ends lost 2 bases and 8 bases, in that order; junction bases with no gene match: 10. CDR3 bases: TGTGCCAGCAGTTACCGGACTGGGACAGGGCGAGACATTCAGTACTTC. As protein: CASSYRTGTGRDIQYF.

The chain employs TRBV5-4 and TRBJ2-5; perhaps TRBD2 as D (6 bases). The CDR3 sequence is 16 residues long. Trimming cost V 4 bases and J 0 bases, with 16 bases left between them. Germline CDR1 and CDR2: SGHNT and YYREEE (reference sequence). CDR3 loop: CASSPGGLKDQETQYF. CDR3 sequence (DNA): TGTGCCAGCAGCCCCGGAGGACTAAAAGACCAAGAGACCCAGTACTTC.

This sequence joins TRBV7-3 and TRBJ2-3; 8 nucleotides match TRBD2. V lost 1 base, J lost 0 bases, and 3 bases stayed unmatched. CDR1 is SGHTA, CDR2 FQGTGA, per germline. CDR3 size: 16 residues. The CDR3 nucleotides read TGTGCCAGCAGCTTAATTGCTAGCGGGAGCACAGATACGCAGTATTTT. Translation gives CASSLIASGSTDTQYF.

The rearrangement joins TRBV6-1 to TRBJ2-7, with TRBD2 matching over 8 bases. The CDR3 loop spans 15 amino acids. The germline CDR1 and CDR2 sequences are MNHNS and SASEGT. J was trimmed by 2 bases and V by 6 bases; bases with no gene match: 9. The CDR3 nucleotides read TGTGCCAGCAGCAAAGCGGGAGTATTCCCCTACGAGCAGTACTTC. This codes for CASSKAGVFPYEQYF.

This chain links TRBV7-3 with TRBJ2-1; 12 nucleotides agree with TRBD2. Unmatched junction bases numbered 22, after V lost 4 bases and J lost 15 bases. Germline values: CDR1 SGHTA, CDR2 FQGTGA. This CDR3 has 18 amino acids. The CDR3 sequence: CASSSRSPPGLAGGPLFF. CDR3 bases: TGTGCCAGCAGCTCCCGGTCCCCCCCGGGACTAGCGGGCGGTCCGTTGTTCTTC.

The chain recombines TRBV5-6 with TRBJ2-7; the D gene is possibly TRBD2 (6 bases). Germline V lookup: CDR1 SGHDT, CDR2 YYEEEE. V lost 4 bases and J lost 1, with 15 bases in between. The CDR3 is 15 amino acids. The CDR3 DNA reads TGTGCCAGCAGCATAACGGGACTCGGATCCTACGAGCAGTACTTC. This encodes CASSITGLGSYEQYF. Full variable domain (missing parts from reference TRBV5-6 and TRBJ2-7): DAGVTQSPTHLIKTRGQQVTLRCSPKSGHDTVSWYQQALGQGPQFIFQYYEEEERQRGNFPDRFSGHQFPNYSSELNVNALLLGDSALYLCASSITGLGSYEQYFGPGTRLTVT.

Of note for this clone: At one boundary the junction diverges from the germline segment, which might be a read error. This sequence joins TRBV19 and TRBJ2-2, with 9 bases matching TRBD1. CDR3 length: 17 amino acids. Germline V gene lookup returns CDR1 LNHDA and CDR2 SQIVND (reference sequence). The CDR3 loop reads CASSKGWGTGNAGELFF. The DNA for the CDR3 is TGTGCCAGTAGTAAGGGTTGGGGGACAGGGAACGCCGGGGAGCTGTTTTTT.

V is TRBV14 and J is TRBJ2-5; D may be TRBD2 (6 bases). In germline, CDR1 is SGHDN, CDR2 FVKESK. Between the trimmed V and J ends, which lost 0 bases and 5 bases, there was a span of 16 bases. CDR3 length: 16 residues. This chain's CDR3 is CASSQDSGRNGETQYF. The CDR3 DNA reads TGTGCCAGCAGCCAAGACTCGGGGAGGAACGGGGAGACCCAGTACTTC.

The chain has TRBV5-4 and TRBJ2-5; 8 bases are shared with TRBD2. From germline, CDR1 is SGHNT and CDR2 YYREEE (reference sequence). With 3 bases clipped from V and 5 bases from J, the junction kept 12 bases outside the gene matches. The CDR3 consists of 16 residues. This CDR3 is CASSSPGTSDRETQYF. In nucleotides, the CDR3 is TGTGCCAGCAGCTCCCCCGGGACTAGTGATCGGGAGACCCAGTACTTC. Complete variable domain (other parts from reference TRBV5-4 and TRBJ2-5): ETGVTQSPTHLIKTRGQQVTLRCSSQSGHNTVSWYQQALGQGPQFIFQYYREEENGRGNFPPRFSGLQFPNYSSELNVNALELDDSALYLCASSSPGTSDRETQYFGPGTRLLVL.

This rearrangement joins TRBV7-9 to TRBJ2-1; 14 nucleotides line up with TRBD2. The J segment lost 7 bases and the V segment lost 1 base, leaving 0 bases of the junction unmatched. Germline V lookup: CDR1 SEHNR, CDR2 FQNEAQ (reference sequence). This CDR3 comprises 15 residues. CDR3 amino acids: CASSLGTSGRNEQFF. CDR3 nucleotide sequence: TGTGCCAGCAGCTTAGGGACTAGCGGGAGGAATGAGCAGTTCTTC.

The V and J genes are TRBV27 and TRBJ1-2, with 7 bases aligning to TRBD1. CDR3 length: 14 amino acids. After removal of 5 bases from V and 4 bases from J, the junction contained 7 bases not matched to a gene. Germline lookup yields CDR1 MNHEY and CDR2 SMNVEV (reference sequence). The CDR3 bases are TGTGCCAGCAGTCAGAGGGGGCTTAGCTATGGCTACACCTTC. It encodes CASSQRGLSYGYTF.

This clone was counted a single time. The chain links TRBV9 to TRBJ2-1; the match to TRBD2 covers 8 bases. Germline loops: CDR1 SGDLS, CDR2 YYNGEE. CDR3 size: 15 residues. The junction had 9 bases not matched to a gene; V was cut back by 2 bases and J by 8 bases. The CDR3 is CASSVASGSGDEQFF. CDR3 nucleotides: TGTGCCAGCAGCGTCGCGAGCGGGAGTGGCGATGAGCAGTTCTTC.

The chain carries TRBV5-1 and TRBJ2-6, with 8 bases fitting TRBD2. With 2 bases clipped from V and 0 bases from J, the junction kept 4 bases outside the gene matches. From germline, CDR1 is SGHRS and CDR2 YFSETQ. The CDR3 is made up of 17 amino acids. The CDR3 DNA sequence: TGCGCCAGCAGCTTTCTACTAGCGGACTCTGGGGCCAACGTCCTGACTTTC. This sequence encodes CASSFLLADSGANVLTF.

The chain links TRBV28 to TRBJ1-5; 7 bases line up with TRBD1. The CDR3 is 14 amino acids. CDR1 and CDR2 from the germline V gene are MDHEN and SYDVKM. After removal of 7 bases from V and 1 base from J, the junction contained 4 bases not matched to a gene. The CDR3 loop is CASTPDRSNQPQHF. As DNA, the CDR3 is TGTGCCAGCACTCCGGACAGGAGCAATCAGCCCCAGCATTTT.

The gene calls are TRBV27 and TRBJ1-2; no firm D call. The V gene's germline CDR1 is MNHEY and CDR2 SMNVEV (reference sequence). Trimming pared 6 bases from V and 4 bases from J, leaving 24 bases between. The CDR3 extends over 17 amino acids. CDR3 in DNA: TGTGCCAGCAGGGATACATGGACCCTTAGCGAAAGCTATGGCTACACCTTC. This codes for CASRDTWTLSESYGYTF.

This chain links TRBV5-5 with TRBJ2-1, with 7 bases aligning to TRBD1. Trimming took 0 bases from V and 6 from J; bases not matched to a gene: 0. The V gene's germline CDR1 is SGHKS and CDR2 YYEKEE (reference sequence). The CDR3 length is 13 residues. The CDR3 reads CASSLAGGNEQFF. In DNA, the CDR3 is TGTGCCAGCAGCTTGGCAGGGGGCAATGAGCAGTTCTTC.

The V and J genes are TRBV15 and TRBJ2-7, with D maybe TRBD1 (6 bases). V lost 2 bases, J lost 4 bases, and 15 bases lay in between. Germline V gives CDR1 LNHNV, CDR2 YYDKDF (reference sequence). This CDR3 spans 15 amino acids. CDR3: CATSRLGTLPYEQYF. The CDR3 DNA is TGTGCCACCAGCAGATTGGGGACATTACCATACGAGCAGTACTTC. The full variable domain, in which reference TRBV15 and TRBJ2-7 provide the parts outside the CDR3, is DAMVIQNPRYQVTQFGKPVTLSCSQTLNHNVMYWYQQKSSQAPKLLFHYYDKDFNNEADTPDNFQSRRPNTSFCFLDIRSPGLGDTAMYLCATSRLGTLPYEQYFGPGTRLTVT.

The V gene is TRBV15, the J gene TRBJ1-1; perhaps TRBD1 as D (5 bases). The CDR3 covers 15 residues. Deletions cut 5 bases from V and 1 base from J, with 14 bases between. Germline-derived CDR1 and CDR2 are LNHNV and YYDKDF (reference sequence). This CDR3 is CATSGITGRNTEAFF. CDR3 sequence (DNA): TGTGCCACCAGCGGAATAACAGGACGGAACACTGAAGCTTTCTTT.

The chain is built from TRBV19 and TRBJ1-2; unclear D gene. The germline V gene encodes CDR1 LNHDA and CDR2 SQIVND (reference sequence). This CDR3 spans 15 amino acids. Trimming removed 0 bases at V and 4 bases at J, with 12 bases between. The CDR3 nucleotides are TGTGCCAGTAGTATAGATCAACGTAGGAGCTATGGCTACACCTTC. Protein sequence: CASSIDQRRSYGYTF.

This clone appeared a single time. This chain uses TRBV6-5 with TRBJ1-3, with 8 nucleotides matching TRBD1. The CDR3 sequence is 15 residues long. With 5 bases clipped from V and 0 bases from J, the junction kept 3 bases outside the gene matches. Germline lookup yields CDR1 MNHEY and CDR2 SVGAGI. The CDR3 reads CASSTDRASGNTIYF. CDR3 sequence (DNA): TGTGCCAGCAGTACGGACAGGGCCTCTGGAAACACCATATATTTT.

J is TRBJ2-1 and V is TRBV7-6; D is possibly TRBD2 (6 bases). Germline V gene lookup returns CDR1 SGHVS and CDR2 FNYEAQ. The V end lost 2 bases, the J end lost 10 bases, and 18 bases lay between the germline ends. The CDR3 covers 15 residues. The CDR3 spells CASSLFLSASVEQFF. In DNA form, the CDR3 reads TGTGCCAGCAGCTTATTTCTTTCGGCTAGCGTAGAGCAGTTCTTC.

The chain combines TRBV10-1 with TRBJ2-7; 7 nucleotides agree with TRBD1. This CDR3 is 14 amino acids long. Germline V gene sequence: CDR1 WNHNN, CDR2 SYGVQD (reference sequence). With V trimmed by 9 bases and J by 6 bases, 14 bases remained unmatched. CDR3 sequence: CARRSPGGMGEQYF. CDR3 DNA sequence: TGCGCCAGGCGGTCCCCAGGGGGTATGGGCGAGCAGTACTTC.